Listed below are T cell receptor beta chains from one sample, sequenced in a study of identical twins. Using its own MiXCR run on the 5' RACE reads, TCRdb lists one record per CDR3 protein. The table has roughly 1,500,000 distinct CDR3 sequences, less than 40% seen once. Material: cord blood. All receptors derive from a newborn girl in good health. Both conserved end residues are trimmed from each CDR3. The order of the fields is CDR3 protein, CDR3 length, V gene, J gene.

CDR3 protein: SVEHPAGLGNEQY; CDR3 length: 13; V gene: TRBV29-1; J gene: TRBJ2-5
CDR3 protein: AIRSGGRENNEQF; CDR3 length: 13; V gene: TRBV10-3; J gene: TRBJ2-1
CDR3 protein: ASRSGTSHNEQF; CDR3 length: 12; V gene: TRBV5-1; J gene: TRBJ2-1
CDR3 protein: ASSSTGQEAF; CDR3 length: 10; V gene: TRBV5-1; J gene: TRBJ1-1
CDR3 protein: ASSWTGTNSYEQY; CDR3 length: 13; V gene: TRBV7-2; J gene: TRBJ2-7
CDR3 protein: ASSQDPIAKNIQY; CDR3 length: 13; V gene: TRBV4-1; J gene: TRBJ2-4
CDR3 protein: ASSRLQGLASYNEQF; CDR3 length: 15; V gene: TRBV3-1; J gene: TRBJ2-1
CDR3 protein: ASSEARGSNYEQF; CDR3 length: 13; V gene: TRBV6-1; J gene: TRBJ2-1
CDR3 protein: ASSLGPGTTNEKLF; CDR3 length: 14; V gene: TRBV2; J gene: TRBJ1-4
CDR3 protein: SAREVGGIYEQY; CDR3 length: 12; V gene: TRBV20-1; J gene: TRBJ2-7
CDR3 protein: ASSSDRGSSGELF; CDR3 length: 13; V gene: TRBV2; J gene: TRBJ2-2
CDR3 protein: ASSLTAGVTDTQY; CDR3 length: 13; V gene: TRBV12-3/TRBV12-4; J gene: TRBJ2-3
CDR3 protein: ASSLKPGQGYGYT; CDR3 length: 13; V gene: TRBV27; J gene: TRBJ1-2
CDR3 protein: ASSALAGVYNEQY; CDR3 length: 13; V gene: TRBV4-2; J gene: .
CDR3 protein: ASSLGGLAGVAKNIQY; CDR3 length: 16; V gene: TRBV28; J gene: TRBJ2-4
CDR3 protein: ASSQGTDLPNYGYT; CDR3 length: 14; V gene: TRBV4-2; J gene: TRBJ1-2
CDR3 protein: ASSLRASVSYNEQY; CDR3 length: 14; V gene: TRBV5-1; J gene: .
CDR3 protein: AWSVRGRVSYGYT; CDR3 length: 13; V gene: TRBV30; J gene: TRBJ1-2
CDR3 protein: ASSQGLAGANRTDTQY; CDR3 length: 16; V gene: TRBV4-1; J gene: TRBJ2-3
CDR3 protein: ASSLRRQPYYGYT; CDR3 length: 13; V gene: TRBV12-3/TRBV12-4; J gene: TRBJ1-2
CDR3 protein: ASSLVGTSGTGNIQY; CDR3 length: 15; V gene: TRBV28; J gene: TRBJ2-4
CDR3 protein: SAKPGQTNEKLF; CDR3 length: 12; V gene: TRBV20-1; J gene: TRBJ1-4
CDR3 protein: SALRGKETQY; CDR3 length: 10; V gene: TRBV20-1; J gene: TRBJ2-5
CDR3 protein: ATSTDRAYSYEQY; CDR3 length: 13; V gene: TRBV15; J gene: TRBJ2-7
CDR3 protein: ASSQGAHRGSNEKLF; CDR3 length: 15; V gene: TRBV7-2; J gene: TRBJ1-4
CDR3 protein: ASSLEFGDTQY; CDR3 length: 11; V gene: TRBV5-1; J gene: TRBJ2-3
CDR3 protein: SARTGEAYGYT; CDR3 length: 11; V gene: TRBV20-1; J gene: TRBJ1-2
CDR3 protein: ATSDGGTGSNQPQH; CDR3 length: 14; V gene: TRBV24-1; J gene: TRBJ1-5
CDR3 protein: ASHPGQYNQPQH; CDR3 length: 12; V gene: TRBV10-3; J gene: TRBJ1-5
CDR3 protein: ASSFFPGGISGANVLT; CDR3 length: 16; V gene: TRBV11-2; J gene: TRBJ2-6
CDR3 protein: ASSLEPSRTEAF; CDR3 length: 12; V gene: TRBV5-1; J gene: TRBJ1-1
CDR3 protein: ASSPTGTLYYEQY; CDR3 length: 13; V gene: TRBV5-1; J gene: TRBJ2-7